One T cell receptor beta chain is described in this entry. Its antigen target is currently unknown. Within one base of it there is no much larger clone, and no base qualities were kept. The CDR3 has 15 amino acids, counting the end cysteine and phenylalanine. Just CDR3 DNA is preserved here, 45 bases in frame from base 1. The germline V gene (reference sequence) supplies CDR1 LNHDA and CDR2 SQIVND. V loses 1 base of germline sequence and J loses 3 bases, and the interval between the two ends is 9 bases. The record originates from a study of cytomegalovirus exposure and HLA in healthy donors listed by TCRdb under 2017. Regarding the research as a whole: An earlier analysis of some 550 of the donors reported about 250 Gb of sequence data and some 120 million unique TCR beta sequences from about 179 million T cells. Of the 398 genotyped donors, 81% were placed in the genetic ancestry cluster associated with self-reported Caucasian donors. On average, around 230,000 unique TCR beta nucleotide sequences were sequenced per donor among several hundred genotyped donors of the cohort, with roughly 18% of those sequences being non-productive. Genome-wide SNP genotypes for about 60% of the roughly 670 donors were used in a later genetic analysis, which treated that subset as a discovery cohort. Donor age, sex, ethnicity and CMV serostatus were compiled together with the repertoire data. A separate validation cohort of 100 to 150 different subjects was used in addition to the roughly 670-subject first cohort. Because of strong linkage in the cohort, roughly five DR-DQ haplotypes were treated as single units for association and clustering. The study aimed to test whether signatures of past pathogen exposure could be identified by cataloging public T cell receptors. To decide whether each TCR beta V gene segment behaved as functional or pseudogenic, an earlier analysis of some 540 of the donors relied on high-throughput TCR beta sequencing. An early release covering more than 500 HLA-typed donors comprised 250 to 350 gigabases of sequencing data and around 85 million unique TCR sequences. Typing coverage varied by locus: about 629-640 donors for A, B, C, DRB1 and DQB1; 500 to 550 for DQA1; over 600 for DPA1; roughly 450 for DPB1. HLA typing included class I and class II loci at four-digit resolution. High-throughput TCR immunosequencing, statistical association of individual TCRs with disease status, and machine learning were combined to predict cytomegalovirus infection status. In the later analysis, no new phenotypic data were used to find candidate immune exposures; instead, reliance was placed on TCR beta sequences and their occurrence across donors. A later analysis re-examined previously published TCR beta repertoires from more than 600 donors and added high-resolution HLA genotyping to investigate patterns of TCR occurrence. The study used immunosequencing to profile the T cell repertoires of 600 to 850 subjects and linked those repertoires to cytomegalovirus serostatus. Every repertoire in the discovery cohort had been generated on one and the same sequencing platform. Results the study describes overall, beyond this receptor: Most TCR sequences were observed very rarely across donors, whereas some public TCRs were present in many individuals. A cluster of highly shared sequence variants was judged likely to be a technical artifact of the sequencing pipeline. When HLA alleles, especially DR and DQ, strongly co-occurred, attributing TCR associations to individual alleles was difficult. Because counts were too low, 15 or so rarely observed V segments, including chromosome 9 orphons, were excluded from the earlier analysis of around 640 of the donors. Immune exposure information for the cohort was limited to CMV serostatus. In an earlier analysis of over 550 of the donors, most TCR beta V segments were observed in productive rearrangements about 90% or about 30% of the time, broadly matching IMGT annotations. In a later genetic analysis, a missense DCLRE1C variant was associated with V-gene and J-gene trimming of TCR beta chains, and the association was replicated in an independent cohort. According to a later analysis, parvovirus B19, influenza, CMV and Epstein-Barr virus appeared linked to several top co-occurrence clusters. Because some donors lacked HLA typing at each locus, the association tests relied only on the typed subset. Correlated functional status among segregating V segments might reflect linkage disequilibrium, but an unknown experimental factor could not be ruled out. The cohort was sequenced for TCR beta chains only, and without alpha or paired-chain data the features that could be detected were limited. Most CMV-associated TCR beta chains appeared to be HLA-restricted in a later analysis, and the HLA associations seemed to be driven largely by CMV exposure. In both the original and validation cohorts, the classifier was reported to diagnose cytomegalovirus status with high specificity and sensitivity. A later analysis found that TCR association rates varied across HLA loci, with DRB1 alleles showing the most associated TCRs and HLA-C alleles the fewest. A further reported finding was that TCR beta sequences accurately predicted the HLA-A and HLA-B alleles for most subjects in the first cohort. A later genetic analysis reported fewer N-insertions in productive TCRs among donors in an Asian-associated ancestry cluster than the roughly 670-donor mean. According to the authors, the approach could potentially be generalized to other disease states and immunological phenotypes. Presence/absence analyses assumed roughly uniform sequencing depth across donors, an assumption that may not hold. A few of the identified cytomegalovirus-associated TCR beta chains were confirmed in vitro to be specific for cytomegalovirus antigens. A total of 150 to 200 TCR beta chains were listed by the study as associated with cytomegalovirus. A later analysis found that HLA-associated TCR beta chains were more clonally expanded and had lower generation probabilities than equally common non-associated chains. Because the 87-base-pair reads could not distinguish some IMGT-functional V segments, including TRBV6-2 and TRBV6-3, those segments were excluded. Specific HLA alleles were associated with over 15,000 TCR beta sequences at a false discovery rate of 0.05 in a later analysis.

Receptor amplification or capture employed the immunoSEQ multiplex PCR assay. The multiplex PCR relied on a mix of 60 forward primers for TCR Vbeta segments and 13 reverse primers for TCR Jbeta segments. A multiplex PCR assay on genomic DNA amplified the CDR3 region of rearranged TCR beta genes. The Illumina HiSeq System was used to sequence the amplified TCR beta libraries as 87-base-pair reads. The authors' analysis ran thus. In a later analysis, tens of millions of unique TCR beta chains were counted across the roughly 670 repertoires, and about 9.9 million of these chains were shared by at least two donors. To remove PCR and sequencing errors, raw reads were error-corrected and collapsed into unique sequences using a nearest-neighbor algorithm that merged closely related sequences. To assign V, D and J gene segments, CDR3 sequences were aligned to IMGT reference sequences. Each retained sequence needed at least a six-nucleotide match to both a V gene segment and a J gene segment. A rearrangement counted as productive if the CDR3 had no stop codons and remained in frame with V and J, and every other rearrangement counted as non-productive. Following IMGT convention, CDR3 was defined as the stretch from the second conserved V-encoded cysteine to the conserved J-encoded phenylalanine. In an earlier analysis of roughly 580 of the donors, sequences lacking an unambiguous match to a single V gene segment were excluded. An earlier analysis of a few hundred of the donors classified V segments as functional when productive rearrangements were above 56.7% and as segregating when the standard deviation between donors was above 5%. A statistical classification framework was built for diagnosing cytomegalovirus status from the catalog of TCR beta chain sequences. In a later analysis, V and J genes were assigned by comparing TCR nucleotide sequences against IMGT/GENE-DB human TR gene sequences. Using the TCRdist pipeline, a later analysis assigned CDR3 sequences along with most-parsimonious VDJ recombination scenarios. In a later analysis, each TCR beta chain was defined by its CDR3 amino acid sequence together with its V-gene family, and reads lacking a unique V-gene family were excluded. As a way to deal with suspected cross-contamination and a sequencing artifact, a later analysis dropped approximately 570 nucleotide sequences that were highly shared and had low generation probability. A later analysis calculated a clonal expansion index for each public chain from normalized within-repertoire ranks of inferred template counts. A later analysis computed generation probabilities with a VDJ recombination model fitted to out-of-frame rearrangements, and checked the results against IGoR. In a later analysis, TCR-TCR, TCR-HLA and TCR-CMV co-occurrence was scored with hypergeometric tests, and a repertoire-size bias correction was applied to TCR pairs. A later analysis estimated false discovery rates by permuting HLA or CMV assignments 20 times. In a later analysis, co-occurring TCRs were grouped with DBSCAN, and TCRdist sequence similarity was added when clustering was performed within HLA-allele-positive subsets. Repertoires with fewer than 30,000 or more than 120,000 public chains, plus five repertoires with anomalous nucleotide sharing, were excluded from co-occurrence clustering. TCRdb took this table from immuneACCESS and kept in-frame rearrangements with V and J called. Such tables lack part of the clones; where checked against another copy, unresolved V genes explain under half of the gap, and the rest is unexplained. V and J calls and clone size are as listed in that table; D and trimming were resolved from the DNA. In this sample the table shows some 170,000 clones, about two thirds of which occur a single time. 2% to 3% of the sample is held by the ten biggest clonotypes.

In total, over 600 healthy bone marrow donors made up the cohort. Cohort members were all nominally healthy when sampled, although unrecorded immune exposures were likely present. CMV serostatus was positive for 289 and negative for 352 of the 666 cohort members, and was not recorded for this donor. Every donor gave a peripheral blood sample, and the peripheral blood mononuclear cells from that sample were used for TCR beta sequencing. Genomic DNA extraction from the blood cell samples was performed with the Qiagen DNeasy Blood Extraction Kit. This receptor chain uses TRBV19 and TRBJ2-2; the D region possibly corresponds to TRBD1 (6 bases align). The receptor was isolated from a human donor in good health. The sample taken for sequencing was PBMCs. The nucleotide sequence reads TGTGCCAGTAGTATAGGGGGGCTTGACACCGGGGAGCTGTTTTTT. The encoded protein is CASSIGGLDTGELFF.